These 15 T cell receptor beta chains came from one sample sequenced in a study of cytomegalovirus exposure and HLA in healthy donors. The PCR contained 60 Vbeta and 13 Jbeta primers. The repertoire was sequenced with immunoSEQ multiplex PCR; TCRdb's copy has only in-frame clones and lacks some. The sample gives about 78,000 clones, approximately 77% of which show up once; 11% is in the top ten. Sequenced material: PBMCs. The receptors stem from a woman between 35 and 50 years old in good health and CMV-seropositive.

This chain links TRBV30 with TRBJ2-1; 8 bases map to TRBD2. The CDR3 is made up of 17 amino acids. J lost 1 base, V lost 2 bases, and 10 bases had no gene match. Germline V lookup: CDR1 GTSNPN, CDR2 SVGIG (reference sequence). The CDR3 here is CAWSFLDGRGSYNEQFF. In nucleotides, the CDR3 is TGTGCCTGGAGTTTCCTAGACGGGAGGGGATCCTACAATGAGCAGTTCTTC.

The chain's CDR3 is CASSLGQPNADEQFF. In DNA form, the CDR3 reads TGTGCCAGCAGTCTGGGACAGCCCAATGCTGATGAGCAGTTCTTC. The chain has TRBV6-5 and TRBJ2-1, with 7 bases aligning to TRBD1. Per germline, CDR1 MNHEY and CDR2 SVGAGI. With V trimmed by 5 bases and J by 8 bases, 12 bases remained unmatched. The CDR3 totals 15 residues.

This clone was recorded only once. The J gene is TRBJ1-4, the V gene TRBV2; TRBD1 matches at 9 bases. The CDR3 covers 14 residues. The ends lost 9 bases at V and 1 base at J; junction bases unmatched: 3. The germline gives CDR1 SNHLY, CDR2 FYNNEI. CDR3 sequence reads: CASTDRGTNEKLFF. The CDR3 nucleotides read TGTGCCAGTACGGACAGGGGAACTAATGAAAAACTGTTTTTT.

Only one count was recorded for this clone. The rearrangement links TRBV2 to TRBJ1-5, with D perhaps matching TRBD1 (5 bases). The germline V and J ends were trimmed by 0 bases and 9 bases, with 15 bases remaining between them. Germline loops: CDR1 SNHLY, CDR2 FYNNEI. This CDR3 contains 15 residues. CDR3 bases: TGTGCCAGCAGTGAAGCTTTCGGGACTCCGGGGCCCCAGCATTTT. Translation: CASSEAFGTPGPQHF. Combining the CDR3 with reference TRBV2 and TRBJ1-5 gives the whole variable domain EPEVTQTPSHQVTQMGQEVILRCVPISNHLYFYWYRQILGQKVEFLVSFYNNEISEKSEIFDDQFSVERPDGSNFTLKIRSTKLEDSAMYFCASSEAFGTPGPQHFGDGTRLSIL.

This clone was detected a few times. The chain is built from TRBV6-1 and TRBJ1-2; D is perhaps TRBD1 (5 bases). From germline, CDR1 is MNHNS and CDR2 SASEGT. This CDR3 region has 15 residues. Between the trimmed V and J ends, which lost 1 base and 8 bases, there was a span of 17 bases. The CDR3 loop reads CASSEEGPGYGGYTF. Written as DNA, the CDR3 is TGTGCCAGCAGTGAAGAAGGGCCAGGGTATGGAGGCTACACCTTC.

CDR3 loop: CASSPTSGMSNEQFF. CDR3 bases: TGTGCCAGCAGCCCCACTAGCGGGATGAGCAATGAGCAGTTCTTC. V and J are TRBV7-3 and TRBJ2-1; 10 bases fit TRBD2. J lost 6 bases, V lost 5 bases, and 7 bases had no gene match. Per the germline V gene, CDR1 is SGHTA and CDR2 is FQGTGA. This CDR3 region has 15 residues.

This clone was observed a handful of times. This chain links TRBV28 with TRBJ2-2, with 7 bases aligning to TRBD1. The germline V gene encodes CDR1 MDHEN and CDR2 SYDVKM. The V segment lost 6 bases and the J segment 6 bases; nucleotides outside the gene matches: 10. The CDR3 consists of 15 residues. CDR3 nucleotides: TGTGCCAGCAGGGGCAGGGGGTACAATTCCGGGGAGCTGTTTTTT. Encoded protein: CASRGRGYNSGELFF.

The chain combines TRBV20-1 with TRBJ1-1; TRBD1 matches at 8 bases. With V trimmed by 3 bases and J by 11 bases, 5 bases remained unmatched. Germline V lookup: CDR1 DFQATT, CDR2 SNEGSKA (reference sequence). The CDR3 runs to 11 residues. CDR3 in amino acids: CSASLGDRAFF. DNA for the CDR3: TGCAGTGCTAGTTTAGGGGACAGGGCTTTCTTT.

This chain connects TRBV4-1 to TRBJ1-3; 8 bases are shared with TRBD1. The ends lost 1 base at V and 4 bases at J; junction bases unmatched: 9. Per the germline V gene, CDR1 is MGHRA and CDR2 is YSYEKL. CDR3 length: 17 residues. The DNA for the CDR3 is TGCGCCAGCAGCCAAGCATATGTCAGGGGGCAAGGAAACACCATATATTTT. Translating gives CASSQAYVRGQGNTIYF.

The rearrangement links TRBV30 to TRBJ2-2, with D unclear. V gave up 4 bases and J gave up 2 bases, with 5 bases separating them. CDR3 length equals 12 residues. In germline, CDR1 is GTSNPN, CDR2 SVGIG (reference sequence). CDR3 in DNA: TGTGCCTGGAACATAAACACCGGGGAGCTGTTTTTT. Translation: CAWNINTGELFF. The full variable domain, in which reference TRBV30 and TRBJ2-2 provide the parts outside the CDR3, is SQTIHQWPATLVQPVGSPLSLECTVEGTSNPNLYWYRQAAGRGLQLLFYSVGIGQISSEVPQNLSASRPQDRQFILSSKKLLLSDSGFYLCAWNINTGELFFGEGSRLTVL.

This sequence joins TRBV28 and TRBJ2-3, with TRBD2 matching over 12 bases. V trimming: 5 bases; J trimming: 4 bases; junction bases outside the gene matches: 7. Germline values: CDR1 MDHEN, CDR2 SYDVKM. The CDR3 has 16 amino acids. The CDR3 reads CASSARLAGVPDTQYF. CDR3 DNA sequence: TGTGCCAGCAGTGCCCGACTAGCGGGAGTACCAGATACGCAGTATTTT.

This chain joins TRBV19 and TRBJ1-5; D perhaps matches TRBD1 (6 bases). Germline V gene data show CDR1 as LNHDA and CDR2 as SQIVND (reference sequence). V lost 8 bases and J 4 bases, leaving 12 bases between the germline ends. This CDR3 has 13 residues. CDR3 coding DNA: TGTGCCAGTCAAGACAGGAGAAATCAGCCCCAGCATTTT. Its protein is CASQDRRNQPQHF.

The chain joins TRBV30 to TRBJ1-6; no clear D. With 1 base removed from V and 7 bases from J, the gap between germline ends came to 8 bases. The germline gives CDR1 GTSNPN, CDR2 SVGIG (reference sequence). The CDR3 covers 13 residues. Here the CDR3 DNA reads TGTGCCTGGAGTGAGACTGAGAATTCACCCCTCCACTTT. This encodes CAWSETENSPLHF.

The table lists this clone with a few counts. The sample contains more than one DNA sequence encoding this CDR3. V and J are TRBV7-2 and TRBJ2-3; 14 nucleotides match TRBD2. The CDR3 is 16 residues long. V lost 4 bases to trimming and J lost 0 bases; unmatched junction nucleotides: 0. Germline assignment: CDR1 SGHTA and CDR2 FQGNSA. The CDR3 region has the DNA TGTGCCAGCAGCTGGACTAGCGGGGGGAGCACAGATACGCAGTATTTT. Protein: CASSWTSGGSTDTQYF.

The chain recombines TRBV18 with TRBJ1-5; 7 bases align to TRBD1. Germline CDR1 KGHSH, CDR2 LQKENI. V dropped 2 bases and J dropped 2; count of bases not matched to a gene: 3. This CDR3 is built from 15 residues. The CDR3 sequence is CASSPSTGGNQPQHF. In nucleotides, the CDR3 is TGTGCCAGCTCACCATCCACAGGGGGCAATCAGCCCCAGCATTTT.